This TCR beta chain was identified during a study of cytomegalovirus exposure and HLA in healthy donors. The PCR ran on 60 Vbeta and 13 Jbeta primers. TCRdb's table, derived via immunoSEQ multiplex PCR, lists solely in-frame clones and lacks some. The profile shows fewer than 120,000 clones, about 80% of them singletons. This CDR3 spans 14 amino acids. CDR1 is MNHEY, CDR2 SMNVEV, per germline (reference sequence). J gave up 2 bases and V 5 bases, and 6 bases lay outside the gene matches. The sequenced sample was PBMCs. The sequence derives from an older woman in good health and CMV-seropositive. The chain couples TRBV27 to TRBJ2-7; 7 bases are a match to TRBD1. The CDR3 loop is CASSPRDSAYEQYF. CDR3 in DNA: TGTGCCAGCAGTCCCCGGGACAGCGCCTACGAGCAGTACTTC.